This TCR beta chain derives from a study of CD8+ T cells in alopecia areata. Points from the study as a whole: Normal skin contains resident alphabeta T cells, and these are also sequenced in scalp samples. Unlike in mice, where it was clearer, TCR sharing across patients was less clear, possibly HLA-related. Normal scalp had lower clonality than lesional scalp, with alopecia totalis/universalis lesions showing this most strongly.

Points on this clone: Its specificity is not known. The sample carries other DNA sequences with the same CDR3.

Reverse transcribed after extraction, RNA yielded cDNA as the sequencing template. The repertoire was sequenced with immunoSEQ multiplex PCR; TCRdb's copy has only in-frame clones and lacks some. The sample lists about 200,000 clones; about 61% were seen once. V lost 1 base, J lost 3 bases, and 1 base lay in between. The CDR3 totals 12 residues. CDR1 and CDR2 from the germline V gene are SGDLS and YYNGEE. The receptor was derived from a human donor in good health. J is TRBJ2-2 and V is TRBV9; no reliable D call. Source material: CD8+ T cells sorted from blood. Here the CDR3 DNA reads TGTGCCAGCAGCGTATACACCGGGGAGCTGTTTTTT. Its protein is CASSVYTGELFF.